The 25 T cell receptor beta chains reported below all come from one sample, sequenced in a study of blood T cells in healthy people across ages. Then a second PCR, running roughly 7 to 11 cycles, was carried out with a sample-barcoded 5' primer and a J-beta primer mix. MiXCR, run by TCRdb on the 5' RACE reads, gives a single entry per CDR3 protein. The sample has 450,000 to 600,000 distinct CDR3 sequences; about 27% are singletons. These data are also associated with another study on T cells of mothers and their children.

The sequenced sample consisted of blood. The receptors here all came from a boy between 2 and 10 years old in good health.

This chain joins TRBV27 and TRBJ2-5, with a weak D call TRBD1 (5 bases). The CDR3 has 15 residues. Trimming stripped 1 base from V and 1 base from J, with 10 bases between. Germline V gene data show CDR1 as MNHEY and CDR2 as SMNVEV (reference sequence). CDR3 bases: TGTGCCAGCAGTTTATTTAGACAGCCCCAAGAGACCCAGTACTTC. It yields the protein CASSLFRQPQETQYF.

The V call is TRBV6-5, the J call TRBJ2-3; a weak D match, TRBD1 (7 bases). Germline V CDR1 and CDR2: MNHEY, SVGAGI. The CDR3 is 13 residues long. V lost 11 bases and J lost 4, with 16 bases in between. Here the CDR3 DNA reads TGTGCCTGCACAGGAGGGGGCGCAGATACGCAGTATTTT. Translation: CACTGGGADTQYF.

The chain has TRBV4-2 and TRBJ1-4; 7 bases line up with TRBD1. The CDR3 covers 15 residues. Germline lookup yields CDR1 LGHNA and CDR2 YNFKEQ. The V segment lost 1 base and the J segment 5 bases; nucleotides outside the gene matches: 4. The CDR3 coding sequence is TGTGCCAGCAGCCAAGGGCAGGGGGGAAATGAAAAACTGTTTTTT. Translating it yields CASSQGQGGNEKLFF.

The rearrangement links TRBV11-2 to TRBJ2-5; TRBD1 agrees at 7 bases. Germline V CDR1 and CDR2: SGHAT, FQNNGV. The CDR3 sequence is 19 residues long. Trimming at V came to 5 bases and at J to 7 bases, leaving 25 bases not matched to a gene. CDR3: CASSPRSSPGQEFIVTQYF. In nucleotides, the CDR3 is TGTGCCAGCAGCCCCCGGAGTAGTCCCGGACAGGAGTTTATAGTGACCCAGTACTTC.

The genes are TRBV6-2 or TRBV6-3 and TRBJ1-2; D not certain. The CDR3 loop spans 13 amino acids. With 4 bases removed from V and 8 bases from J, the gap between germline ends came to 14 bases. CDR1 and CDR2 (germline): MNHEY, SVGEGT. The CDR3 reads CASSSELFGGYTF. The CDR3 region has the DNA TGTGCCAGCAGTTCCGAGTTGTTCGGGGGCTACACCTTC.

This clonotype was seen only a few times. The CDR3 reads CASSLFEGTGELFF. CDR3 bases: TGTGCCAGCAGTTTATTTGAGGGGACCGGGGAGCTGTTTTTT. The rearrangement links TRBV12-3 or TRBV12-4 to TRBJ2-2, with D possibly being TRBD1 or TRBD2 (5 bases each). The CDR3 loop spans 14 amino acids. Trimming removed 2 bases at V and 5 bases at J, with 9 bases between.

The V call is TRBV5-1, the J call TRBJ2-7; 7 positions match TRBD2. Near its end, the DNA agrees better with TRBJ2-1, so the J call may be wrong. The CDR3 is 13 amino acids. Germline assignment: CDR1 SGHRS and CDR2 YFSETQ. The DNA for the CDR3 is TGCGCCAGCCGAGGCGGGGGTGCCGATGAGCAGTTCTTC. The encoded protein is CASRGGGADEQFF.

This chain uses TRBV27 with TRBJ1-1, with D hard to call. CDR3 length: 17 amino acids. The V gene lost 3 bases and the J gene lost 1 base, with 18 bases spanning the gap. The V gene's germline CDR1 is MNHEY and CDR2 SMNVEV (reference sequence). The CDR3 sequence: CASSFSVIFSGNTEAFF. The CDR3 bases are TGTGCCAGCAGTTTTTCGGTAATCTTCTCGGGGAACACTGAAGCTTTCTTT.

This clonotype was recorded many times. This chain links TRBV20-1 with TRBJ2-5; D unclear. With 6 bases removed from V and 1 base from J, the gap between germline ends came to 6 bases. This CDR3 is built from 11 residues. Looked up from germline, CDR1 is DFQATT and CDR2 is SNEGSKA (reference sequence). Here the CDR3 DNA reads TGCAGTGCCCAAACCCAAGAGACCCAGTACTTC. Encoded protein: CSAQTQETQYF.

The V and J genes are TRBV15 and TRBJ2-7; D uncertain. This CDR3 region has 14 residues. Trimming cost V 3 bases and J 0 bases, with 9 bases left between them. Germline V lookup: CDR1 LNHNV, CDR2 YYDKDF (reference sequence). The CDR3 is CATSSPFVSYEQYF. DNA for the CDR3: TGTGCCACCAGCAGCCCTTTCGTCTCCTACGAGCAGTACTTC. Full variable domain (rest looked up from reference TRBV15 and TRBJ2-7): DAMVIQNPRYQVTQFGKPVTLSCSQTLNHNVMYWYQQKSSQAPKLLFHYYDKDFNNEADTPDNFQSRRPNTSFCFLDIRSPGLGDTAMYLCATSSPFVSYEQYFGPGTRLTVT.

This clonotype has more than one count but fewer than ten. CDR3 DNA: TGTGCCTGGAGTGTTTTGGGAAACACCATATATTTT. It codes for CAWSVLGNTIYF. The chain recombines TRBV30 with TRBJ1-3; D is uncertain. In germline, CDR1 is GTSNPN, CDR2 SVGIG (reference sequence). The CDR3 extends over 12 amino acids. The V end lost 0 bases, the J end lost 4 bases, and 4 bases lay between the germline ends.

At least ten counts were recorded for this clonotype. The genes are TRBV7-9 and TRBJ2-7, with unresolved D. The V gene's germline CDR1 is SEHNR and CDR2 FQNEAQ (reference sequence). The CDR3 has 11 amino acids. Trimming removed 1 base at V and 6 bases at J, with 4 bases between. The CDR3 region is CASSLGVEQYF. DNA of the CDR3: TGTGCCAGCAGCTTAGGGGTCGAGCAGTACTTC.

The CDR3 bases are TGTGCCAGCAGTTTTAATCGGGTCGACGAGCAGTACTTC. Translating gives CASSFNRVDEQYF. The chain recombines TRBV12-3 or TRBV12-4 with TRBJ2-7; no reliable D call. The CDR3 has 13 amino acids. Trimming shortened V by 3 bases and J by 5 bases, and 11 bases separated the two germline ends.

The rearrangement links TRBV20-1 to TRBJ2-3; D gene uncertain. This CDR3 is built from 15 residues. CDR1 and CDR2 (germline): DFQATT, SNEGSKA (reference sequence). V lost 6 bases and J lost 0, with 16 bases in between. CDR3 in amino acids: CSAIHSESSTDTQYF. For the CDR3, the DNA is TGCAGTGCCATTCACAGCGAATCTAGCACAGATACGCAGTATTTT.

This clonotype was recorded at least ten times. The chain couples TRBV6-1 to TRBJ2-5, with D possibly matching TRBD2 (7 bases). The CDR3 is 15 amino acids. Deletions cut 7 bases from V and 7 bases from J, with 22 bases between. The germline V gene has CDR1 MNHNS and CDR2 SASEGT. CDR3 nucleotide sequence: TGTGCCAGCAACCTAGAGGCGGGGGCTCCCGGGACCCAGTACTTC. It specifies CASNLEAGAPGTQYF.

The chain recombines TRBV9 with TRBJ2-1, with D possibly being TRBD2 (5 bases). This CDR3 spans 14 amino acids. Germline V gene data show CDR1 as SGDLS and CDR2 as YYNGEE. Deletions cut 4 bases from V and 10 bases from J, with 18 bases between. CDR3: CASSSPGKEREQFF. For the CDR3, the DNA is TGTGCCAGCAGCTCACCCGGAAAGGAGCGGGAGCAGTTCTTC.

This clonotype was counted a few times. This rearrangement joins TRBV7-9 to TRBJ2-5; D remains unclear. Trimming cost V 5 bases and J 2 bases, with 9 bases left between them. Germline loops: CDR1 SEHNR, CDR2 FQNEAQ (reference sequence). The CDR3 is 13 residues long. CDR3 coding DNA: TGTGCCAGCAGCCCGGTGCTACAAGAGACCCAGTACTTC. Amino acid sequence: CASSPVLQETQYF.

The CDR3 DNA sequence: TGTGCCAGCAGTTTGACCGCTTACGGACTAGCGACAGATACGCAGTATTTT. Amino acids: CASSLTAYGLATDTQYF. V gene TRBV28 combines with J gene TRBJ2-3; 9 positions match TRBD2. The CDR3 runs 17 residues. Germline CDR1 and CDR2: MDHEN and SYDVKM. Trimming removed 3 bases from V and 3 bases from J; junction bases left unmatched: 10.

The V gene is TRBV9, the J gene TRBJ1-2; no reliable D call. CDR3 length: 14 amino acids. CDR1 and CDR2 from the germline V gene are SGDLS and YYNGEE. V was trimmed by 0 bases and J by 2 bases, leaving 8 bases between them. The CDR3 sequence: CASSVGRPNYGYTF. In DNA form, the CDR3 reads TGTGCCAGCAGCGTAGGGAGACCGAACTATGGCTACACCTTC.

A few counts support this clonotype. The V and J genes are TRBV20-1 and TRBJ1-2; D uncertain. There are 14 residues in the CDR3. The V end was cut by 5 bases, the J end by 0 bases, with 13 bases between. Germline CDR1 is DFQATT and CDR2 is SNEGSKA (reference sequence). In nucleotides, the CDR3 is TGCAGTGCTGAGGGAGGTGTCTCTAACTATGGCTACACCTTC. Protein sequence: CSAEGGVSNYGYTF.

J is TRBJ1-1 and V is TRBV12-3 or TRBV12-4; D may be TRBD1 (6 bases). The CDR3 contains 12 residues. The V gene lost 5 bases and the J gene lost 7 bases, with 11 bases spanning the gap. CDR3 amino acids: CASSPGQNEAFF. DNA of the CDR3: TGTGCCAGCAGTCCTGGACAGAATGAAGCTTTCTTT.

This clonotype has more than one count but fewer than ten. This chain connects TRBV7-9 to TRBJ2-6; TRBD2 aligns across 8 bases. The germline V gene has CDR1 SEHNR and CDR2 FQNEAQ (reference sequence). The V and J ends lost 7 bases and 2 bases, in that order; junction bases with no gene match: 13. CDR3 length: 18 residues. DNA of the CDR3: TGTGCCAGCACCCTTCGGTCAAGCGGGAGCGCTGGGGCCAACGTCCTGACTTTC. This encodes CASTLRSSGSAGANVLTF. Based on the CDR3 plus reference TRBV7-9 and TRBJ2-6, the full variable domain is DTGVSQNPRHKITKRGQNVTFRCDPISEHNRLYWYRQTLGQGPEFLTYFQNEAQLEKSRLLSDRFSAERPKGSFSTLEIQRTEQGDSAMYLCASTLRSSGSAGANVLTFGAGSRLTVL.

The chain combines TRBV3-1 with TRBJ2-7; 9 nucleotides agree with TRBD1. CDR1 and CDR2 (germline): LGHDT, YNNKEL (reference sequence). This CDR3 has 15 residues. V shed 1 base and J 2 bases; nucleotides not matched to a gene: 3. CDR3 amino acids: CASSQGGTGPYEQYF. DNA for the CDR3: TGTGCCAGCAGCCAAGGGGGGACAGGGCCCTACGAGCAGTACTTC.

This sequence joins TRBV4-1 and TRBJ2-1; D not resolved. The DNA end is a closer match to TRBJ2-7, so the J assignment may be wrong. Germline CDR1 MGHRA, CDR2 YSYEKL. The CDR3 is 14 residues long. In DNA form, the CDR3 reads TGCGCCAGCAGCCAAGAGGGGATCTCCTACGAGCAGTACTTC. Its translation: CASSQEGISYEQYF.

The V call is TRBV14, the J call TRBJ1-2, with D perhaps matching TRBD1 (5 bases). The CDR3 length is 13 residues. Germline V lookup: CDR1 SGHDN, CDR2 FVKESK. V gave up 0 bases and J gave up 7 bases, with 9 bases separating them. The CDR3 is CASSQEVGGGYTF. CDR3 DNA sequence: TGTGCCAGCAGCCAAGAGGTGGGGGGTGGCTACACCTTC.